The following is a TCR beta chain sequence with its context. Its antigen is not identified. The V gene's germline CDR1 is LNHDA and CDR2 SQIVND (reference sequence). Trimming cost V 5 bases and J 0 bases; bases outside gene matches: 8. The CDR3 has 16 residues. This entry belongs to a study of shared clonotypes between healthy human individuals. Findings and limits, study-wide: Blood alone was sampled, and tissue repertoires likely differ.

CD4+ cells underwent separation, giving CD45RA+ naive and CD45RA-negative memory subsets. The repertoire was sequenced with immunoSEQ multiplex PCR; TCRdb's copy has only in-frame clones and lacks some. The sample records some 1.5 million clones, around 97% being singletons. The sequence came from a man aged 30-40 years in good health. Sequencing was done on a sample of naive CD4+ T cells sorted from blood. Subset meaning: CD45RA+ positively selected. The chain carries TRBV19 and TRBJ1-1; 8 nucleotides match TRBD1. The CDR3 sequence is CASSPGTGKLNTEAFF. CDR3 coding DNA: TGTGCCAGTAGTCCCGGGACAGGAAAATTGAACACTGAAGCTTTCTTT.